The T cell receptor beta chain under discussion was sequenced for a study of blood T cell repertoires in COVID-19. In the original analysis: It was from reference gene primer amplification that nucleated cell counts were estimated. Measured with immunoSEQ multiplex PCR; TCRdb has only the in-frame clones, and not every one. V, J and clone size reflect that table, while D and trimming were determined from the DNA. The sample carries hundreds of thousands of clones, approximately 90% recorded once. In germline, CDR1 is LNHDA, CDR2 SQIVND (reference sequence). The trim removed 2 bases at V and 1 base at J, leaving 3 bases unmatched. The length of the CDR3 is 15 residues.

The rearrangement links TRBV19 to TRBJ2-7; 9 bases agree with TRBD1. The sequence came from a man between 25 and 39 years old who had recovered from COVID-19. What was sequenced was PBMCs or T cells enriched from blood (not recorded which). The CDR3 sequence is CASSIQDRGSYEQYF. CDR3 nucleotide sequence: TGTGCCAGTAGTATACAGGACAGGGGATCCTACGAGCAGTACTTC.